This T cell receptor (beta chain) was retrieved from a study of OX40 agonist ivuxolimab in advanced cancers. Findings and caveats of the study: The study observed clonal expansion of CD4+ and CD8+ blood T cells by week 6 at 0.1 to 3.0 mg/kg. Expanded clones were, on average, more numerous among CD8+ T cells than CD4+.

Baseline, cycle 4 day 1, and cycle 7 day 1 were the blood sampling points. This CDR3 region has 13 residues. V was pared by 3 bases and J by 1 base, with 6 bases between. Germline V gives CDR1 SNHLY, CDR2 FYNNEI. Only in-frame clones appear in the TCRdb table, and some are missing; sequencing was by immunoSEQ multiplex PCR. The sample shows 85,000 to 120,000 clones, 75% to 95% of them seen only once. Concerning this clone itself: Its target is unknown.

The sequencing here drew on CD4+ or CD8+ T cells sorted from blood, taken in a trial of the OX40 agonist ivuxolimab. The rearrangement links TRBV2 to TRBJ1-1; the D gene is possibly TRBD1 (6 bases). The clonotype comes from an adult with an advanced solid tumor such as melanoma, head and neck, liver or kidney cancer. This CDR3 is CASSETGNTEAFF. Here the CDR3 DNA reads TGTGCCAGCAGTGAGACAGGGAACACTGAAGCTTTCTTT.